This T cell receptor (beta chain) was recovered during a study of cytomegalovirus exposure and HLA in healthy donors. About this clone itself: The antigen remains undetermined.

Findings and limits, study-wide: The study reported that TCR beta sequences accurately predicted HLA-A and HLA-B alleles in most subjects. For most TCR beta V segments, an earlier analysis put the productive rate at about 90% or about 30% of the time.

PCR used 60 Vbeta primers and 13 Jbeta primers. Profiled with immunoSEQ multiplex PCR; TCRdb holds only in-frame clones, not every one. Seen here are tens of thousands of clones, 60% to 70% observed once, and the top ten hold approximately 7.6%. V lost 5 bases and J 4 bases, leaving 17 bases between the germline ends. CDR1 is SGHTA and CDR2 is FQGTGA in the germline V gene. This CDR3 comprises 15 residues. Sequencing used PBMCs. The TCR originated in a man in his forties in good health and CMV-seropositive. V and J are TRBV7-3 and TRBJ2-5, with a possible D match to TRBD1 (6 bases). The CDR3 nucleotides read TGTGCCAGCAGCACTACCTCAGGGGCAGGAGAGACCCAGTACTTC. It specifies CASSTTSGAGETQYF.